This entry lists 4 T cell receptor beta chains sequenced from one sample in a study of shared clonotypes between healthy human individuals. The data were produced by immunoSEQ multiplex PCR, yet TCRdb's version contains in-frame clones alone and is incomplete. The sample has 1.6 million or so clones; roughly 95% are singletons. Material: naive CD4+ T cells sorted from blood. Subset specified: CD45RA+ positively selected. These receptors all stem from a man aged 30-40 years in good health.

The V and J genes are TRBV19 and TRBJ1-5, with 8 nucleotides matching TRBD1. The germline gives CDR1 LNHDA, CDR2 SQIVND (reference sequence). The CDR3 has 16 residues. Unmatched junction bases numbered 10, after V lost 3 bases and J lost 6 bases. For the CDR3, the DNA is TGTGCCAGTAGTATTTCCCGGACAGGGTCAGGTCAGCCCCAGCATTTT. This encodes CASSISRTGSGQPQHF.

The CDR3 DNA reads as TGTGCCAGCAGTGAAGGAGTGGCCAACGTCCTGACTTTC. Its translation: CASSEGVANVLTF. The genes are TRBV2 and TRBJ2-6; D remains unclear. Trimming left V 1 base short and J 6 bases short, with 4 bases between. The CDR3 is 13 residues long. CDR1 SNHLY and CDR2 FYNNEI come from the germline V gene.

The genes are TRBV2 and TRBJ2-1, with 12 bases lining up with TRBD2. CDR3 length: 14 amino acids. V was clipped by 10 bases and J by 5 bases; unmatched bases: 6. CDR1 SNHLY and CDR2 FYNNEI come from the germline V gene. In nucleotides, the CDR3 is TGTGCCACCCTGGGACTAGCGGGCCACAATGAGCAGTTCTTC. It encodes CATLGLAGHNEQFF.

The V call is TRBV6-6, the J call TRBJ2-1; TRBD1 might be the D (6 bases). V was pared by 8 bases and J by 10 bases, with 27 bases between. Germline CDR1 reads MNHNY; CDR2 reads SVGAGI (reference sequence). The CDR3 contains 16 residues. The CDR3 sequence is CASSDRRGTDLGEQFF. CDR3 bases: TGTGCCAGCTCGGATCGAAGGGGGACGGACCTTGGCGAGCAGTTCTTC.